This T cell receptor beta chain was sequenced in a study of OX40 agonist ivuxolimab in advanced cancers. Findings and limits, study-wide: Both CD4+ and CD8+ T cell populations in blood had undergone clonal expansion by week 6 at 0.1 to 3.0 mg/kg. Some patients who did not respond also had low normalized T-cell clonal expansion. Expanded peripheral T cells had an undetermined antigen specificity. Averaging showed that CD8+ T cells had more expanded clones than CD4+ did.

A word on this clone: Its matching antigen is unknown.

Sequencing used immunoSEQ multiplex PCR; TCRdb keeps in-frame clones, though not all of them. Of roughly 25,000 clones in the sample, over 80% were seen once. The CDR3 runs to 13 residues. V was trimmed by 1 base and J by 6 bases, leaving 9 bases between them. CDR1 and CDR2 from the germline V gene are SGHAT and FQNNGV. Here the sequenced sample was CD4+ or CD8+ T cells sorted from blood, taken in a trial of the OX40 agonist ivuxolimab. The chain recombines TRBV11-2 with TRBJ1-2, with D hard to call. The TCR sequence derives from an adult with an advanced solid tumor such as melanoma, head and neck, liver or kidney cancer. CDR3 loop: CASSLGTEHGYTF. The CDR3 DNA sequence: TGTGCCAGCAGCTTAGGAACAGAACATGGCTACACCTTC.